This entry lists 25 T cell receptor beta chains sequenced from one sample in a study of blood T cells in healthy people across ages. The second PCR ran 7 to 11 cycles with a sample-barcoded 5' primer and J-beta primers. TCRdb used MiXCR to reprocess the 5' RACE reads, holding one entry per CDR3 protein. The sample consists of 650,000 to 900,000 distinct CDR3 sequences, approximately 65% of them appearing once. Input material: blood. The receptors were gathered from a man aged 25-40 years in good health.

The chain has TRBV7-8 and TRBJ2-5; maybe TRBD2 (6 bases). CDR3 length: 12 residues. With 0 bases removed from V and 11 bases from J, the gap between germline ends came to 10 bases. The germline CDR1 and CDR2 sequences are SGHVS and FQNEAQ. The CDR3 loop reads CASSLADLAQYF. The CDR3 DNA sequence: TGTGCCAGCAGCTTAGCTGATCTAGCGCAGTACTTC.

Here the CDR3 reads CASSLVQGSDNEQFF. The CDR3 region has the DNA TGCGCCAGCAGCTTGGTACAGGGGAGCGACAATGAGCAGTTCTTC. The chain employs TRBV5-1 and TRBJ2-1; 7 bases align to TRBD1. The CDR3 spans 15 residues. Germline V lookup: CDR1 SGHRS, CDR2 YFSETQ. V trimming: 0 bases; J trimming: 5 bases; junction bases outside the gene matches: 5.

Concerning this clonotype: One junction end does not reproduce the germline sequence, and a read error may be involved. The chain carries TRBV7-2 and TRBJ2-3; 8 positions agree with TRBD1. Germline V CDR1 and CDR2: SGHTA, FQGNSA. The CDR3 length is 17 residues. The CDR3 bases are TGTGCCGGCAGCTCCGGACAGGGACCCCAAGGGACAGATACGCAGTATTTT. This sequence encodes CAGSSGQGPQGTDTQYF.

The V and J genes are TRBV10-3 and TRBJ1-1, with a weak D call TRBD1 (5 bases). Germline V lookup: CDR1 ENHRY, CDR2 SYGVKD. The CDR3 is made up of 13 amino acids. V shed 10 bases and J shed 1 base, with 13 bases lying between them. In DNA, the CDR3 is TGTGCCACACGACGGGACGAGAACACTGAAGCTTTCTTT. As protein: CATRRDENTEAFF.

This clonotype was recorded only once. The chain employs TRBV7-9 and TRBJ2-4; D remains unclear. Germline values: CDR1 SEHNR, CDR2 FQNEAQ (reference sequence). The CDR3 contains 17 residues. V lost 1 base, J lost 0 bases, and 13 bases lay in between. This CDR3 is CASSLDNRHLAKNIQYF. CDR3 DNA sequence: TGTGCCAGCAGCTTAGACAACCGTCATCTAGCCAAAAACATTCAGTACTTC.

The table lists this clonotype with a few counts. The CDR3 region is CASSYAGGTITYEQYF. DNA of the CDR3: TGTGCCAGCAGCTATGCGGGGGGCACCATAACTTACGAGCAGTACTTC. The rearrangement links TRBV7-2 to TRBJ2-7; 8 bases are a match to TRBD2. Trimming cost V 4 bases and J 4 bases; bases outside gene matches: 12. Germline-derived CDR1 and CDR2 are SGHTA and FQGNSA. The CDR3 totals 16 residues.

The V and J genes are TRBV20-1 and TRBJ2-1; 8 bases fit TRBD1. The CDR3 totals 13 residues. Germline V gene data show CDR1 as DFQATT and CDR2 as SNEGSKA (reference sequence). V shed 5 bases and J 5 bases; nucleotides not matched to a gene: 5. The CDR3, as DNA: TGCAGTGCTCAGACAGGGGCGAACAATGAGCAGTTCTTC. Translating gives CSAQTGANNEQFF.

The chain uses TRBV7-9 and TRBJ1-2; 7 bases match TRBD1. Germline assignment: CDR1 SEHNR and CDR2 FQNEAQ (reference sequence). The CDR3 runs 17 residues. The V segment lost 4 bases and the J segment 0 bases; nucleotides outside the gene matches: 11. In DNA, the CDR3 is TGTGCCAGCAGCTCACCTCCAGGGGGTGAGTCTAACTATGGCTACACCTTC. Translation: CASSSPPGGESNYGYTF.

The J gene is TRBJ2-7, the V gene TRBV27; 7 bases align to TRBD2. The germline CDR1 and CDR2 sequences are MNHEY and SMNVEV (reference sequence). CDR3 length: 14 amino acids. V lost 1 base, J lost 3 bases, and 3 bases stayed unmatched. This chain's CDR3 is CASSLYRGVYEQYF. In nucleotides, the CDR3 is TGTGCCAGCAGTTTATATCGGGGGGTCTACGAGCAGTACTTC.

The V gene is TRBV6-6, the J gene TRBJ1-2, with D perhaps TRBD1 (6 bases). V was trimmed by 3 bases and J by 7 bases, leaving 18 bases between them. Germline V gene lookup returns CDR1 MNHNY and CDR2 SVGAGI (reference sequence). The CDR3 length is 15 residues. CDR3 protein: CASSYETGPVFGYTF. CDR3 sequence (DNA): TGTGCCAGCAGTTATGAGACAGGCCCCGTATTTGGCTACACCTTC.

This clonotype was seen once. V and J are TRBV20-1 and TRBJ2-1; D might be TRBD1 or TRBD2, each matching 5 bases. CDR3 size: 15 residues. CDR1 and CDR2 (germline): DFQATT, SNEGSKA (reference sequence). Trimming removed 1 base at V and 5 bases at J, with 15 bases between. This CDR3 is CSARAYRGHNNEQFF. CDR3 coding DNA: TGCAGTGCTAGAGCCTACCGGGGCCATAACAATGAGCAGTTCTTC.

The gene calls are TRBV28 and TRBJ2-1; a weak D match, TRBD1 (6 bases). The CDR3 is 16 residues long. Trimming took 5 bases from V and 4 from J, leaving 18 bases between them. Germline V CDR1 and CDR2: MDHEN, SYDVKM. This chain's CDR3 is CASSPLRDTLYNEQFF. CDR3 nucleotides: TGTGCCAGCAGTCCCCTCCGGGACACATTATACAATGAGCAGTTCTTC.

This clonotype occurred once. The rearrangement joins TRBV5-6 to TRBJ2-2; 7 nucleotides match TRBD1. Trimming cost V 7 bases and J 0 bases; bases outside gene matches: 9. The CDR3 consists of 16 residues. Germline V gene lookup returns CDR1 SGHDT and CDR2 YYEEEE. The CDR3 reads CASGPGTAANTGELFF. Written as DNA, the CDR3 is TGTGCCAGCGGCCCGGGGACAGCAGCGAACACCGGGGAGCTGTTTTTT. The entire variable domain, with the rest obtained from reference TRBV5-6 and TRBJ2-2, is as follows: DAGVTQSPTHLIKTRGQQVTLRCSPKSGHDTVSWYQQALGQGPQFIFQYYEEEERQRGNFPDRFSGHQFPNYSSELNVNALLLGDSALYLCASGPGTAANTGELFFGEGSRLTVL.

CDR3 sequence (DNA): TGCGCCAGCAGTGGACAGGGGAAGGAAAAACTGTTTTTT. Amino acids: CASSGQGKEKLFF. This chain connects TRBV10-2 to TRBJ1-4; TRBD1 matches 8 bases. CDR1 WSHSY and CDR2 SAAADI come from the germline V gene. V lost 4 bases, J lost 8 bases, and 3 bases stayed unmatched. This CDR3 spans 13 amino acids.

The chain uses TRBV7-2 and TRBJ1-2, with TRBD1 matching 7 bases. Germline lookup yields CDR1 SGHTA and CDR2 FQGNSA. The CDR3 loop spans 13 amino acids. After removal of 5 bases from V and 4 bases from J, the junction contained 4 bases not matched to a gene. In DNA, the CDR3 is TGTGCCAGCAGCGTAGGGGGCCGCTATGGCTACACCTTC. As protein: CASSVGGRYGYTF.

This rearrangement joins TRBV10-3 to TRBJ2-3; 9 bases map to TRBD2. The V gene end was trimmed by 0 bases and the J gene end by 3 bases; junction bases not matched to a gene: 4. Per the germline V gene, CDR1 is ENHRY and CDR2 is SYGVKD. The CDR3 is 16 amino acids. The DNA of the CDR3 is TGTGCCATCAGTGAGTCAACTAGCGGGCGGACAGATACGCAGTATTTT. Translation: CAISESTSGRTDTQYF.

The rearrangement uses TRBV7-3 and TRBJ2-5; 12 bases are a match to TRBD2. The CDR3 is made up of 15 amino acids. Germline V gives CDR1 SGHTA, CDR2 FQGTGA. Trimming took 5 bases from V and 7 from J; bases not matched to a gene: 8. CDR3: CASSPRTSGDGTQYF. The CDR3 DNA reads TGTGCCAGCAGCCCCCGGACTAGCGGGGATGGGACCCAGTACTTC.

The CDR3 sequence: CASSQYSTVSGDYQETQYF. CDR3 DNA: TGTGCCAGCAGCCAATATTCGACAGTTTCGGGGGATTACCAAGAGACCCAGTACTTC. This chain uses TRBV14 with TRBJ2-5; D is possibly TRBD2 (6 bases). Trimming left V 2 bases short and J 0 bases short, with 22 bases between. Germline V gene sequence: CDR1 SGHDN, CDR2 FVKESK. The CDR3 length is 19 residues.

The V call is TRBV29-1, the J call TRBJ2-5; either TRBD1 or TRBD2 may fit D (6 bases each). Germline loops: CDR1 SQVTM, CDR2 ANQGSEA. V was clipped by 7 bases and J by 2 bases, with 14 bases between them. CDR3 length equals 13 residues. The CDR3: CSGYKGGQETQYF. The CDR3 nucleotides read TGCAGCGGCTATAAGGGGGGACAAGAGACCCAGTACTTC. The full variable domain, in which reference TRBV29-1 and TRBJ2-5 provide the parts outside the CDR3, is SAVISQKPSRDICQRGTSLTIQCQVDSQVTMMFWYRQQPGQSLTLIATANQGSEATYESGFVIDKFPISRPNLTFSTLTVSNMSPEDSSIYLCSGYKGGQETQYFGPGTRLLVL.

The J gene is TRBJ2-7, the V gene TRBV28; D remains unclear. The CDR3 extends over 12 amino acids. V lost 10 bases and J lost 0, with 10 bases in between. Per the germline V gene, CDR1 is MDHEN and CDR2 is SYDVKM. The chain's CDR3 is CAIEGPSYEQYF. DNA for the CDR3: TGTGCCATCGAAGGGCCCTCCTACGAGCAGTACTTC.

The J gene is TRBJ2-5, the V gene TRBV11-2, with no clear D. This CDR3 is 14 amino acids long. With 5 bases removed from V and 2 bases from J, the gap between germline ends came to 12 bases. Germline-derived CDR1 and CDR2 are SGHAT and FQNNGV. The CDR3 nucleotides read TGTGCCAGCAGCCCGAACTACGGACAAGAGACCCAGTACTTC. Its protein product is CASSPNYGQETQYF.

J is TRBJ1-5 and V is TRBV6-6, with a possible D match to TRBD1 (5 bases). Trimming stripped 6 bases from V and 0 bases from J, with 15 bases between. Per germline, CDR1 MNHNY and CDR2 SVGAGI (reference sequence). The CDR3 totals 16 residues. Written as DNA, the CDR3 is TGTGCCAGCAGAACCGACAGAGGATATAGCAATCAGCCCCAGCATTTT. Translating it yields CASRTDRGYSNQPQHF.

The CDR3 loop reads CSVEVQGVYEQYF. CDR3 bases: TGCAGCGTTGAGGTACAGGGTGTTTACGAGCAGTACTTC. The rearrangement uses TRBV29-1 and TRBJ2-7; the D gene is possibly TRBD1 (6 bases). Germline-derived CDR1 and CDR2 are SQVTM and ANQGSEA. The V gene lost 3 bases and the J gene lost 4 bases, with 13 bases spanning the gap. The length of the CDR3 is 13 residues.

This clonotype was detected once. This rearrangement joins TRBV6-2 or TRBV6-3 to TRBJ2-4, with D tentatively TRBD2 (6 bases). The J call may be wrong; the DNA end is better matched by TRBJ2-7. Looked up from germline, CDR1 is MNHEY and CDR2 is SVGEGT. The CDR3 consists of 14 residues. CDR3 nucleotide sequence: TGTGCCAGCATTAGGAGGGGAGGCTTATACGAGCAGTACTTC. Its protein product is CASIRRGGLYEQYF.

The rearrangement uses TRBV14 and TRBJ2-1; D gene uncertain. CDR3 size: 13 residues. Trimming cost V 3 bases and J 11 bases, with 14 bases left between them. CDR1 is SGHDN, CDR2 FVKESK, per germline. The CDR3 coding sequence is TGTGCCAGCAGCCAGTCGGCCTCTACGAAGCAGTTCTTC. Translation: CASSQSASTKQFF. Using reference TRBV14 and TRBJ2-1 for the parts outside the CDR3, the full variable domain is EAGVTQFPSHSVIEKGQTVTLRCDPISGHDNLYWYRRVMGKEIKFLLHFVKESKQDESGMPNNRFLAERTGGTYSTLKVQPAELEDSGVYFCASSQSASTKQFFGPGTRLTVL.